This entry lists 12 T cell receptor beta chains sequenced from one sample in a study of T cell changes during pregnancy in multiple sclerosis. Profiled with immunoSEQ multiplex PCR; TCRdb holds only in-frame clones, not every one. This table has about 32,000 clones, roughly nine tenths appearing once. This specimen consisted of CD8+ T cells from peripheral blood mononuclear cells, obtained in the second trimester of pregnancy. Source of these receptors: a female donor with multiple sclerosis, enrolled in a pregnancy study.

The gene calls are TRBV6-5 and TRBJ1-2, with unresolved D. The V gene's germline CDR1 is MNHEY and CDR2 SVGAGI. The V end lost 6 bases, the J end lost 4 bases, and 9 bases lay between the germline ends. This CDR3 has 12 amino acids. The CDR3 coding sequence is TGTGCCAGCAGAAGACCGGGCTATGGCTACACCTTC. As protein: CASRRPGYGYTF.

V and J are TRBV5-4 and TRBJ2-7; 7 nucleotides match TRBD2. There are 18 residues in the CDR3. Germline assignment: CDR1 SGHNT and CDR2 YYREEE (reference sequence). The V segment lost 2 bases and the J segment 3 bases; nucleotides outside the gene matches: 17. The CDR3 region has the DNA TGTGCCAGCAGCTTACTCAGACTAGCCGATCTTCATCACTACGAGCAGTACTTC. Translation gives CASSLLRLADLHHYEQYF.

The chain employs TRBV7-9 and TRBJ1-1; D gene ambiguous. Per the germline V gene, CDR1 is SEHNR and CDR2 is FQNEAQ (reference sequence). This CDR3 has 12 residues. V was trimmed by 4 bases and J by 8 bases, leaving 11 bases between them. Here the CDR3 DNA reads TGTGCCAGCAGCTCAGTTGGCCAAGAAGCTTTCTTT. As protein: CASSSVGQEAFF.

This rearrangement joins TRBV2 to TRBJ1-2; 8 nucleotides agree with TRBD1. V dropped 6 bases and J dropped 3; count of bases not matched to a gene: 9. This CDR3 comprises 15 residues. Germline V lookup: CDR1 SNHLY, CDR2 FYNNEI. The CDR3 DNA reads TGTGCCAGCAGCCTCCCATCGACAGGGGACTATGGCTACACCTTC. Protein sequence: CASSLPSTGDYGYTF.

This clone is categorized as medium-sized. The CDR3 coding sequence is TGTGCCAGCAGTTTTAATCCGGCGGAGGGTGGGGAGACCCAGTACTTC. Translating gives CASSFNPAEGGETQYF. The chain links TRBV28 to TRBJ2-5; perhaps TRBD2 as D (6 bases). V gave up 3 bases and J gave up 5 bases, with 19 bases separating them. The CDR3 is made up of 16 amino acids. Germline V gene sequence: CDR1 MDHEN, CDR2 SYDVKM.

The chain employs TRBV6-1 and TRBJ1-5, with D maybe TRBD1 (5 bases). CDR1 is MNHNS, CDR2 SASEGT, per germline. Trimming pared 3 bases from V and 2 bases from J, leaving 8 bases between. CDR3 length equals 14 residues. CDR3 region: CASSDRVGNQPQHF. The CDR3 nucleotides read TGTGCCAGCAGTGACAGGGTGGGCAATCAGCCCCAGCATTTT.

V usage is TRBV7-9 and J usage is TRBJ2-6; D not certain. The CDR3 totals 14 residues. Germline assignment: CDR1 SEHNR and CDR2 FQNEAQ (reference sequence). V lost 4 bases, J lost 0 bases, and 4 bases lay in between. In DNA form, the CDR3 reads TGTGCCAGCAGCTCATCCTCTGGGGCCAACGTCCTGACTTTC. Translation: CASSSSSGANVLTF.

The count of this clone is one. The chain joins TRBV6-6 to TRBJ1-1, with D unclear. Germline V gene data show CDR1 as MNHNY and CDR2 as SVGAGI (reference sequence). The V end was cut by 6 bases, the J end by 7 bases, with 15 bases between. CDR3 length: 13 residues. As DNA, the CDR3 is TGTGCCAGCAGGCCTCTAGAGTTAAGTGAAGCTTTCTTT. Its protein product is CASRPLELSEAFF.

V gene TRBV4-1 combines with J gene TRBJ1-4; D ambiguous. Germline values: CDR1 MGHRA, CDR2 YSYEKL. The germline V and J ends were trimmed by 1 base and 3 bases, with 12 bases remaining between them. CDR3 length equals 16 residues. The CDR3 DNA reads as TGCGCCAGCAGCCAAGCAGGAGGCGGATCTAATGAAAAACTGTTTTTT. It yields the protein CASSQAGGGSNEKLFF.

V is TRBV9 and J is TRBJ1-3; D perhaps matches TRBD1 (5 bases). This CDR3 is built from 16 residues. V was shortened by 3 bases and J by 2 bases, with 15 bases between the two germline ends. CDR1 is SGDLS, CDR2 YYNGEE, per germline. CDR3: CASSEYDSPAGNTIYF. The DNA for the CDR3 is TGTGCCAGCAGCGAATACGACAGTCCTGCTGGAAACACCATATATTTT.

V is TRBV7-9 and J is TRBJ2-1; D perhaps matches TRBD1 (6 bases). The length of the CDR3 is 15 residues. From germline, CDR1 is SEHNR and CDR2 FQNEAQ (reference sequence). The V and J ends lost 6 bases and 3 bases respectively, with 15 bases between them. The CDR3 DNA follows: TGTGCCAGCAGTGGGGGCCGGAAAAACTACAATGAGCAGTTCTTC. Protein product: CASSGGRKNYNEQFF. The variable domain in full, completed from reference TRBV7-9 and TRBJ2-1, reads DTGVSQNPRHKITKRGQNVTFRCDPISEHNRLYWYRQTLGQGPEFLTYFQNEAQLEKSRLLSDRFSAERPKGSFSTLEIQRTEQGDSAMYLCASSGGRKNYNEQFFGPGTRLTVL.

The V and J genes are TRBV25-1 and TRBJ2-3; tentative D call: TRBD2 (5 bases). The V end lost 9 bases, the J end lost 6 bases, and 16 bases lay between the germline ends. Germline V gene lookup returns CDR1 MGHDK and CDR2 SYGVNS. This CDR3 region has 13 residues. The CDR3 sequence is CASGLLDRDTQYF. The DNA for the CDR3 is TGTGCCAGTGGACTCCTAGATAGGGATACGCAGTATTTT.